This T cell receptor (beta chain) appears in the sequencing data of a study of blood T cell repertoires in COVID-19. Whole-study context: Spain, Italy and the United States supplied samples that represented acute and convalescent COVID-19. Sources were T cells, B-cell-depleted T cells, or PBMCs; the material itself was cDNA or gDNA.

Authors' methods: Nucleated cell number was recorded as an estimate derived from reference gene primer amplification. Generated by immunoSEQ multiplex PCR, the TCRdb table keeps only in-frame clones and is missing some. That table supplies the V and J calls and clone size; D and trimming were determined from the DNA. The data show about 100,000 clones, approximately 88% seen once. Trimming cost V 5 bases and J 5 bases, with 19 bases left between them. CDR3 length equals 16 residues. The germline CDR1 and CDR2 sequences are SGHVS and FNYEAQ. The receptor was derived from a human donor in a cohort sampled during active COVID-19. Specimen: peripheral blood. The chain has TRBV7-6 and TRBJ2-1, with D possibly matching TRBD2 (6 bases). CDR3 sequence: CASSPRRVSGDNEQFF. CDR3 coding DNA: TGTGCCAGCAGCCCCCGAAGGGTGTCGGGAGACAATGAGCAGTTCTTC.